This TCR beta chain originates from a study of shared clonotypes between healthy human individuals. General study findings and limits: Across a few donors, naive CD4 shared 5% to 6%, naive CD8 more than 3%, memory CD4 roughly 2.4%, memory CD8 under 0.5%. Shared clonotypes across all four donors exceeded non-shared ones in generation probability.

On this clone: Its specificity is unknown.

This CDR3 is 14 amino acids long. Germline loops: CDR1 SEHNR, CDR2 FQNEAQ (reference sequence). Trimming removed 2 bases at V and 5 bases at J, with 10 bases between. The repertoire was sequenced with immunoSEQ multiplex PCR; TCRdb's copy has only in-frame clones and lacks some. This sample carries hundreds of thousands of clones, approximately 96% of them seen once, and the ten largest clones take less than 0.12%. Naive CD8 cells, CD45RO-negative and positively selected for CCR7, excluded terminally differentiated effector memory CD45RA+ cells. Material for sequencing was naive CD8+ T cells sorted from blood. The chain combines TRBV7-9 with TRBJ1-5, with D possibly being TRBD1 (6 bases). The receptor's source is a woman in her 30s in good health. In nucleotides, the CDR3 is TGTGCCAGCAGCTTACCGGACAGATATCAGCCCCAGCATTTT. Encoded protein: CASSLPDRYQPQHF.